This TCR beta chain appears in the sequencing data of a study of blood T cell repertoires in COVID-19. Study details: T cells, B-cell-depleted T cells, or PBMCs provided the cDNA or gDNA that served as material.

J gave up 3 bases and V 3 bases, and 6 bases lay outside the gene matches. Germline CDR1 is LNHDA and CDR2 is SQIVND (reference sequence). This CDR3 region has 15 residues. In Seattle, patients joined the study during active infection and were tracked longitudinally. The protocol was immunoSEQ multiplex PCR, while the TCRdb copy is restricted to in-frame clones and leaves out a portion. The sample lists about 97,000 clones; roughly 88% were seen once. This sequence originates from a man aged 45 to 65 with COVID-19, enrolled during active disease. Sequencing was carried out using peripheral blood. The J gene is TRBJ2-3, the V gene TRBV19, with 7 nucleotides matching TRBD1. The CDR3 reads CASSILTGNTDTQYF. In DNA form, the CDR3 reads TGTGCCAGTAGTATCCTGACAGGGAATACAGATACGCAGTATTTT.